This T cell receptor (beta chain) originates from a study of blood T cells in healthy people across ages. Study-level results: As age increased, TCR beta diversity per million T cells fell in a roughly linear fashion.

Of note for this clonotype: What it binds is not known.

Trimming shortened V by 4 bases and J by 7 bases, and 10 bases separated the two germline ends. CDR1 is SGHTA and CDR2 is FQGNSA in the germline V gene. The CDR3 is 12 residues long. Combining a sample-barcoded 5' primer with a J-beta primer mix, a second PCR ran for about 7 to 11 cycles. Every sample gave at least 2.5 million paired-end reads containing CDR3. TCRdb ran MiXCR on the 5' RACE reads and lists one entry per CDR3 protein. Among around 2 million distinct CDR3 sequences, around 40% were seen once, and the ten largest hold roughly 24%. The J gene is TRBJ1-2, the V gene TRBV7-2, with no clear D. Sequenced: blood. The sequence was collected from a human donor in good health. The CDR3 nucleotides read TGTGCCAGCAGCTCCCAATTCGCTGGCTACACCTTC. Protein sequence: CASSSQFAGYTF.